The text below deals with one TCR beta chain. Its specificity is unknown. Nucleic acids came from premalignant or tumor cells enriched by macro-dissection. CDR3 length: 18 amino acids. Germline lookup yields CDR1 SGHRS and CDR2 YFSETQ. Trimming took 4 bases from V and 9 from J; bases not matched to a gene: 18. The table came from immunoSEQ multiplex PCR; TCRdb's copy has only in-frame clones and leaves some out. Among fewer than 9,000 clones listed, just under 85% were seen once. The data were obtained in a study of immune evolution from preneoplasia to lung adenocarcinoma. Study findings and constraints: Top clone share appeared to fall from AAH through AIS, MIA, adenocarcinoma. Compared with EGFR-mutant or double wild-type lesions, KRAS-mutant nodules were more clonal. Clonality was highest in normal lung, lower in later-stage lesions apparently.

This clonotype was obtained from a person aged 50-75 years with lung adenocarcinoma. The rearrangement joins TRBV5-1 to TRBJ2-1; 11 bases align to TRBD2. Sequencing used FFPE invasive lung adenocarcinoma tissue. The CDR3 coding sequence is TGCGCCAGCAGCATAGGTTCGATCCTAGCGGGAGGAGTGACTGAGCAGTTCTTC. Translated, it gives CASSIGSILAGGVTEQFF.